The present TCR beta chain was sequenced within a study of blood T cells in healthy people across ages (dated by TCRdb to the mid-2010s). With regard to the full study: Template switching captured roughly one uniquely barcoded TCR beta cDNA molecule per two T cells in model experiments. The study analyzed two additional independent replicas of 1 million unique cDNA reads from the same blood draw for two donors, one aged 18 to 29 and one aged 80 or older. Donors were grouped into four age groups: young (average roughly 16 years), middle-aged (about 40), aged (around 56) and long-lived (about 89). Age-related changes in TCR beta repertoire diversity were measured in the study by deep sequencing normalized with unique cDNA molecular identifiers. Overall study results and their limits: The percentage of naive T cells measured by flow cytometry correlated strongly with observed TCR beta diversity. Because donor CMV infection status was unknown, age-related changes in expanded clonotypes were potentially confounded. Bulk unsorted PBMC profiling prevented conclusive comparison of naive and antigen-experienced compartments. Observed TCR beta diversity per million T cells fell roughly linearly with age, and a significant reduction was already apparent by age around 44. Total diversity estimates from one million sequenced T cells were considered lower bounds and underestimates. The long-lived group showed more naive CD4+ T cells, fewer expanded clones and increased TCR diversity than the aged group, suggesting age selection.

Trimming costs V 7 bases and J 4 bases, and their ends lie 11 bases apart. The CDR3 sequence holds 13 residues, the cysteine and phenylalanine included. The sequence is cut down to CDR3 DNA, 39 bases in frame from base 1. The germline V gene sets CDR1 to MNHEY and CDR2 to SVGEGT. This clonotype showed up just a few times. This clone's antigen is unknown. No base quality values were provided; no much bigger clone lies one nucleotide off. Libraries were made using 5' RACE. For sequencing, an Illumina HiSeq 2500 was employed. A second PCR of 7 to 11 cycles was performed with a sample-barcoded 5' primer and a J-beta primer mix. A template-switch 5' adaptor carrying 12 random nucleotides introduced a unique molecular identifier onto each TCR beta cDNA molecule. At least 2.5 million CDR3-containing paired-end reads were obtained from each sample. First-strand cDNA synthesis was performed from all RNA using the Mint cDNA synthesis kit, with priming by a TRBC-specific oligonucleotide. All cDNA was treated with uracil-DNA glycosylase and then went through a first 18-cycle PCR with the universal primers M1SS and BC2_uni_R. The paper's data handling went like this. For normalization, 1 million high-quality reads, each with a distinct molecular identifier, were randomly selected from each sample. Reads sharing molecular identifiers were discarded rather than binned into consensus sequences. CDR3 identification, clonotype clustering and error correction used MiTCR with a Q25 quality threshold and the strictest error-elimination algorithm. A nonparametric unseen species model with Euler transformation was used to estimate lower-bound total TCR beta diversity. TCRdb reanalyzed the raw reads on its own, using fastp at Q25 for trimming and MiXCR for clone calling, and kept in-frame beta chains. Rows are combined by CDR3 protein, so each entry shows the most common genes and DNA. TCRdb assigned the V and J calls; the authors' analysis was not used. This sample is represented by 550,000 to 650,000 distinct CDR3 sequences; over 25% of them were singletons. The leading ten clones occupy about 3.9% of the sample.

Donors were roughly 40 systemically healthy Caucasian individuals from Russia aged roughly 6 to 95 years. Each donor gave about 9.7 milliliters of peripheral blood, drawn into EDTA-treated Vacutainer tubes. Ficoll-Paque density-gradient centrifugation was used to isolate PBMCs, with at least 6.5 million obtained per sample. Total RNA was extracted from PBMCs with Trizol reagent, with at least 5.5 micrograms obtained per sample. Naive CD45RAhigh/CD27high T cell percentages were measured by flow cytometry on a PBMC aliquot from every donor. This sample was shared with a second study, whose subject was T cells of mothers and their children. Looking at the second paper: Nine systemically healthy Caucasian individuals, comprising three mothers and their six children, were included as donors. cDNA synthesis used all of the extracted RNA, with around 1.5 ug of RNA in each 15 ul reaction. In the second PCR, the M1S primer introduced both the sample barcodes and 2-4 random nucleotides. More than 9 million TCR beta CDR3 reads were obtained from each mother, and several million reads were obtained from each child. TCR recombination output is similarly shaped by thymic selection in related and unrelated pairs, with a minor effect exerted by inherited differences. Normalized repertoire overlap was always found to be slightly, but never significantly, higher in related mother-child pairs than in unrelated mother-child pairs. With a sensitivity of approximately 93 clones per million clonotypes, no persistent microchimeric T cell clones were detected. Deep NGS was used in the study to compare the TCR beta repertoires of mothers and children and to look for features that separate related mother-child pairs from unrelated individuals. The mean age was roughly 36 +/- 4 years for the mothers and approximately 11 +/- 4 years for the children. After adapters were ligated using NEBNext reagents, the libraries underwent 100+100 nt paired-end sequencing on an Illumina HiSeq 2000. To prevent cross-contamination, the mother and child libraries were prepared a month apart and were sequenced in separate runs. Between roughly 450,000 and 2,000,000 distinct TCR beta clonotypes were identified per donor. Naive TCR beta clonotypes were estimated from low-frequency clonotypes matched to each donor's FACS-determined naive share, without sorting.

The material sequenced was blood. Recombination connected TRBV6-2 or TRBV6-3 to TRBJ2-1; no D gene can be assigned with confidence. This clonotype was obtained from a boy between 2 and 10 years old in good health. This receptor carries the CDR3 CASTRMGYNEQFF. In nucleotide form, the sequence is TGTGCCAGCACTCGAATGGGGTACAATGAGCAGTTCTTC.